Presented here are 9 T cell receptor beta chains from one specimen sequenced in a study of blood T cell repertoires in COVID-19. This table comes from immunoSEQ multiplex PCR, and its TCRdb copy is limited to in-frame clones, with some not included. The table includes about 350,000 clones, 87% detected once. The material sequenced was PBMCs or T cells enriched from blood (not recorded which). The source is a woman aged 25 to 39 who had recovered from COVID-19.

V is TRBV15 and J is TRBJ1-2; no reliable D call. V lost 0 bases to trimming and J lost 2 bases, with 10 bases between them. CDR1 and CDR2 from the germline V gene are LNHNV and YYDKDF (reference sequence). The CDR3 runs 15 residues. CDR3 protein: CATSRDRGGNYGYTF. CDR3 sequence (DNA): TGTGCCACCAGCAGAGATCGCGGAGGGAACTATGGCTACACCTTC. Variable domain in full (rest from reference TRBV15 and TRBJ1-2): DAMVIQNPRYQVTQFGKPVTLSCSQTLNHNVMYWYQQKSSQAPKLLFHYYDKDFNNEADTPDNFQSRRPNTSFCFLDIRSPGLGDTAMYLCATSRDRGGNYGYTFGSGTRLTVV.

The rearrangement joins TRBV5-4 to TRBJ2-5; 13 bases align to TRBD2. This CDR3 has 16 residues. Germline V gene data show CDR1 as SGHNT and CDR2 as YYREEE (reference sequence). Trimming at V came to 0 bases and at J to 3 bases, leaving 2 bases not matched to a gene. The CDR3 loop reads CASSLGGLAGKETQYF. The CDR3 DNA is TGTGCCAGCAGCTTGGGGGGACTAGCGGGGAAAGAGACCCAGTACTTC.

This clone was counted once. The J gene is TRBJ2-3, the V gene TRBV4-2; tentatively, D is TRBD2 (6 bases). From germline, CDR1 is LGHNA and CDR2 YNFKEQ. The CDR3 is 15 amino acids. The germline V and J ends were trimmed by 0 bases and 6 bases, with 13 bases remaining between them. The CDR3 DNA is TGTGCCAGCAGCCAAGATGGCGGGGTTGGCGATACGCAGTATTTT. Its translation is CASSQDGGVGDTQYF.

The rearrangement uses TRBV27 and TRBJ2-7; possibly TRBD1 for D (6 bases). CDR1 and CDR2 from the germline V gene are MNHEY and SMNVEV (reference sequence). Trimming took off 7 bases at V and 6 bases at J, with 10 bases between the two ends. CDR3 length equals 11 residues. CDR3 bases: TGTGCCAGCAATAAAGGGGGCGAGCAGTACTTC. Amino acid sequence: CASNKGGEQYF.

V gene TRBV2 combines with J gene TRBJ1-4; TRBD1 might be the D (5 bases). With 2 bases removed from V and 3 bases from J, the gap between germline ends came to 19 bases. Germline CDR1 and CDR2: SNHLY and FYNNEI. The CDR3 totals 18 residues. The CDR3 DNA reads TGTGCCAGCAGTGAACGAAGGGGCGGTCGTGTGTCTAATGAAAAACTGTTTTTT. This encodes CASSERRGGRVSNEKLFF.

V usage is TRBV7-2 and J usage is TRBJ1-2; D remains unclear. The CDR3 consists of 13 residues. The germline V gene has CDR1 SGHTA and CDR2 FQGNSA. Trimming removed 4 bases from V and 1 base from J, with 7 bases in between. The CDR3 DNA reads as TGTGCCAGCAGCTCCCTTCTTAACTATGGCTACACCTTC. It is translated as CASSSLLNYGYTF.

A single count supports this clone. CDR3 residues: CASSLSSRAEAFF. The CDR3 DNA reads TGTGCCAGCAGTTTATCGAGCAGGGCTGAAGCTTTCTTT. The chain joins TRBV27 to TRBJ1-1; D is perhaps TRBD1 (5 bases). The CDR3 has 13 amino acids. Trimming took 0 bases from V and 6 from J, leaving 8 bases between them. CDR1 and CDR2 from the germline V gene are MNHEY and SMNVEV (reference sequence).

The chain couples TRBV9 to TRBJ1-2; D possibly corresponds to TRBD1 (6 bases). Deletions cut 4 bases from V and 1 base from J, with 11 bases between. Germline CDR1 reads SGDLS; CDR2 reads YYNGEE. The CDR3 sequence is 14 residues long. CDR3 amino acids: CASSLQDSNYGYTF. The CDR3 coding sequence is TGTGCCAGCAGCCTTCAGGACAGTAACTATGGCTACACCTTC.

Here the CDR3 reads CASSTWAGIEAFF. The CDR3 nucleotides are TGTGCCAGCAGCACCTGGGCGGGGATTGAAGCTTTCTTT. J is TRBJ1-1 and V is TRBV5-6; unclear D gene. Germline CDR1 reads SGHDT; CDR2 reads YYEEEE. The CDR3 is 13 residues long. Deletions cut 4 bases from V and 7 bases from J, with 14 bases between. Drawing the rest from reference TRBV5-6 and TRBJ1-1, the complete variable domain is DAGVTQSPTHLIKTRGQQVTLRCSPKSGHDTVSWYQQALGQGPQFIFQYYEEEERQRGNFPDRFSGHQFPNYSSELNVNALLLGDSALYLCASSTWAGIEAFFGQGTRLTVV.